This T cell receptor beta chain appears in the sequencing data of a study of T-cell reconstitution after alpha-beta-depleted transplantation in children. Study-wide points: TCRbeta diversity was high at day 60 in some patients (a result of surviving recipient T cells and thymic progenitors). Expanded graft clones numbering several hundred reportedly gave rise to alpha-beta T cells about two months after transplant.

This clonotype occurred a few times. The antigen is unknown. Unique molecular identifiers featured in how the TCRbeta library was prepared. TCRdb fed the PCR reads into MiXCR, producing one record per CDR3 protein. Among more than 200,000 distinct CDR3 sequences listed, about 24% were seen once. The germline CDR1 and CDR2 sequences are MDHEN and SYDVKM. The CDR3 is 15 residues long. Trimming removed 6 bases from V and 2 bases from J; junction bases left unmatched: 4. The chain employs TRBV28 and TRBJ2-4; 10 bases fit TRBD2. The sequence was collected from a female patient younger than 10 who had a stem cell transplant for congenital amegakaryocytic thrombocytopenia, so the T cells may come from the graft donor. Sequences were derived from PBMCs, mostly from graft donor cells, sampled 360 days after TCRalphabeta/CD19-depleted stem cell transplant. Here the CDR3 DNA reads TGTGCCAGCAGGCAGCGGGAGGGAACCAAAAACATTCAGTACTTC. This translates into CASRQREGTKNIQYF. Together with reference TRBV28 and TRBJ2-4, the CDR3 gives the full variable domain: DVKVTQSSRYLVKRTGEKVFLECVQDMDHENMFWYRQDPGLGLRLIYFSYDVKMKEKGDIPEGYSVSREKKERFSLILESASTNQTSMYLCASRQREGTKNIQYFGAGTRLSVL.